The entry below describes one T cell receptor (beta chain). Authors' data handling: Scientists estimated how many nucleated cells there were by amplifying reference gene primers. The table came from immunoSEQ multiplex PCR; TCRdb's copy has only in-frame clones and leaves some out. The V and J calls and clone size come from that table; D and trimming were worked out from the DNA. The repertoire includes around 220,000 clones, approximately 80% of them detected once, and roughly 4.6% sits in the top ten. CDR1 is SGHAT, CDR2 FQNNGV, per germline. The length of the CDR3 is 14 residues. The V and J ends lost 4 bases and 5 bases, in that order; junction bases with no gene match: 6. This record comes from a study of blood T cell repertoires in COVID-19. Study details: Samples of COVID-19 (acute and convalescent) were obtained from the United States, Italy and Spain. Sources were T cells, B-cell-depleted T cells, or PBMCs; the material itself was cDNA or gDNA.

V and J are TRBV11-2 and TRBJ2-5; TRBD1 aligns across 8 bases. This clonotype was obtained from a woman aged 80 or over with active or convalescent COVID-19. The sequenced material came from peripheral blood. The CDR3 DNA reads TGTGCCAGCAGCTCTACAGGGGGATGGGAGACCCAGTACTTC. Its translation is CASSSTGGWETQYF. Full variable domain (outside the CDR3, taken from reference TRBV11-2 and TRBJ2-5): EAGVAQSPRYKIIEKRQSVAFWCNPISGHATLYWYQQILGQGPKLLIQFQNNGVVDDSQLPKDRFSAERLKGVDSTLKIQPAKLEDSAVYLCASSSTGGWETQYFGPGTRLLVL.